This T cell receptor beta chain was captured by sequencing in a study of sequential checkpoint blockade in melanoma. Per the germline V gene, CDR1 is KGHSH and CDR2 is LQKENI. This CDR3 has 16 residues. V lost 0 bases to trimming and J lost 3 bases; unmatched junction nucleotides: 5. Treatment specified: randomized to nivolumab then ipilimumab (arm A) or the reverse (arm B). Using immunoSEQ multiplex PCR, the repertoire was profiled, and TCRdb retains in-frame clones only, with some absent. This sample has 15,000 to 20,000 clones; 69% occur once, and the top ten carry approximately 20%. Sequencing used CD8+ T cells sorted from blood (inferred from file names), obtained from a patient given nivolumab and ipilimumab in sequence. This receptor was taken from a human donor with melanoma. V usage is TRBV18 and J usage is TRBJ2-3; 8 positions agree with TRBD1. For the CDR3, the DNA is TGTGCCAGCTCACCACCGGACAGGGCGAGGACAGATACGCAGTATTTT. Its translation is CASSPPDRARTDTQYF. The variable domain in full, completed from reference TRBV18 and TRBJ2-3, reads NAGVMQNPRHLVRRRGQEARLRCSPMKGHSHVYWYRQLPEEGLKFMVYLQKENIIDESGMPKERFSAEFPKEGPSILRIQQVVRGDSAAYFCASSPPDRARTDTQYFGPGTRLTVL.